This TCR beta chain was identified in a study of T-cell reconstitution after alpha-beta-depleted transplantation in children. Study findings and constraints: It was surviving recipient T cells and thymic progenitors that gave some patients high TCRbeta diversity at day 60. T-cell counts and diversity were attributed mostly to newly produced T cells one year after transplant.

Unique molecular identifiers tagged the TCRbeta library. A single record per CDR3 protein comes from TCRdb applying MiXCR to the PCR reads. This table holds about 590,000 distinct CDR3 sequences, 10% to 15% found once. The ends were cut back, 0 bases at V and 0 bases at J, with 15 bases in the middle. Per germline, CDR1 LGHNA and CDR2 YSLEER. The CDR3 runs 17 residues. This clonotype was observed at least ten times. The antigen is undetermined. V is TRBV4-3 and J is TRBJ2-7; D remains unclear. The starting material was PBMCs, mostly from graft donor cells, obtained 360 days after TCRalphabeta/CD19-depleted stem cell transplant. This TCR was sampled from a male patient between 5 and 17 years old who had a stem cell transplant for acute myeloid leukemia, so the T cells may come from the graft donor. DNA of the CDR3: TGCGCCAGCAGCCAAGATCCCGGTCAGCAGAGCTCCTACGAGCAGTACTTC. The encoded protein is CASSQDPGQQSSYEQYF.